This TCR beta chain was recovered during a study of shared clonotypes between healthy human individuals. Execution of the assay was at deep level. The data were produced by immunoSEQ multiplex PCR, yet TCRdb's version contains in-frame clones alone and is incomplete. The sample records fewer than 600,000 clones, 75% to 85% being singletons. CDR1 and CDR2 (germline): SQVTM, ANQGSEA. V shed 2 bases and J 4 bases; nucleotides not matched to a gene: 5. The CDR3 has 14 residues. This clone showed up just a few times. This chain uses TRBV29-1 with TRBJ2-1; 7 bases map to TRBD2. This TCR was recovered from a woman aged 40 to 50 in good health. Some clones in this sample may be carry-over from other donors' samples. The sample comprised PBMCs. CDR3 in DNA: TGCAGCGTTGAAACGGCGGGAGAGTACAATGAGCAGTTCTTC. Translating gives CSVETAGEYNEQFF.